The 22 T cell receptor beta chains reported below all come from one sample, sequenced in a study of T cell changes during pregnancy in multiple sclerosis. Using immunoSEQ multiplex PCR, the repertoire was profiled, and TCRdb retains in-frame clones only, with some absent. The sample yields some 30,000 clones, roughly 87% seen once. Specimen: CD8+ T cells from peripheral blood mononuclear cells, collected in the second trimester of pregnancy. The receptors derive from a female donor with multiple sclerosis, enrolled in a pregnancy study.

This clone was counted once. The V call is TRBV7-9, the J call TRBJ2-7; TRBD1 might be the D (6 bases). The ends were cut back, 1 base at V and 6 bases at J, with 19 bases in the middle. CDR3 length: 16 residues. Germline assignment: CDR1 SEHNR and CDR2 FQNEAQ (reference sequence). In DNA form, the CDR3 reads TGTGCCAGCAGCTTAGATAACCAGGGTGGGGGCGGCGAGCAGTACTTC. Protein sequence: CASSLDNQGGGGEQYF.

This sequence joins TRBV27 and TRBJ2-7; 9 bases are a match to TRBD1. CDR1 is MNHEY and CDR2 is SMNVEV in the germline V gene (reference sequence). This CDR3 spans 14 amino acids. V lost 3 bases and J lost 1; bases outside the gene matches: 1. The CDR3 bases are TGTGCCAGCAGTTTCGGGACAGGGTCCTACGAGCAGTACTTC. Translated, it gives CASSFGTGSYEQYF.

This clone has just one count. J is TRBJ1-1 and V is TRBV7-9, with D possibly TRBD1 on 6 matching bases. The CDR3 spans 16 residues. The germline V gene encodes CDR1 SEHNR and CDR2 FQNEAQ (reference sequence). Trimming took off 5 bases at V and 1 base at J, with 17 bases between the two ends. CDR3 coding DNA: TGTGCCAGCAGCGGTTACCCGGGACAACCGAACACTGAAGCTTTCTTT. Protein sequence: CASSGYPGQPNTEAFF.

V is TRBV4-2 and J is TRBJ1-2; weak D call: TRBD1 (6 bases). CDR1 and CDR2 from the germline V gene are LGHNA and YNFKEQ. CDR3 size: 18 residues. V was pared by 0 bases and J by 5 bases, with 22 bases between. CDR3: CASSQDGLSGGTTYGYTF. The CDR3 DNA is TGTGCCAGCAGCCAAGATGGCCTGAGCGGGGGGACAACTTATGGCTACACCTTC.

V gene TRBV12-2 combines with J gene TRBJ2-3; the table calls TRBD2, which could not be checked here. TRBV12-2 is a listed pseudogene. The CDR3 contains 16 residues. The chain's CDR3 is CASRLETSGRRDTQYF. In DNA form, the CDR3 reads TGTGCAAGTCGCTTAGAAACTAGCGGGCGAAGAGATACGCAGTATTTT.

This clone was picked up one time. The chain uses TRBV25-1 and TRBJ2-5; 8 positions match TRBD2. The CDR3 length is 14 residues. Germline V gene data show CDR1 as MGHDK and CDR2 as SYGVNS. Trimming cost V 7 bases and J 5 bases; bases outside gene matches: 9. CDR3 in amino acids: CASTSSGFTETQYF. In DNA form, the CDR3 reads TGTGCCAGCACATCTAGCGGGTTTACGGAGACCCAGTACTTC.

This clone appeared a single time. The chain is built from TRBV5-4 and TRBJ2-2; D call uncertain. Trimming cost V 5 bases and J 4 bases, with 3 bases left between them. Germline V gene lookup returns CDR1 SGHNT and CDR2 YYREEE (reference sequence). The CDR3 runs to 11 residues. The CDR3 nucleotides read TGTGCCAGCAGTCGCACCGGGGAGCTGTTTTTT. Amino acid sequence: CASSRTGELFF.

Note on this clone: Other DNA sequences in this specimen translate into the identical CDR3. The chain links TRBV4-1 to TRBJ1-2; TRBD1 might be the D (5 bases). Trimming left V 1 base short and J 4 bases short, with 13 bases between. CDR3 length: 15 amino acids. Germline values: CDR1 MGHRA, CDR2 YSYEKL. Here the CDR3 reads CASSQGLRVFYGYTF. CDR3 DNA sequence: TGCGCCAGCAGCCAAGGACTCAGGGTTTTCTATGGCTACACCTTC.

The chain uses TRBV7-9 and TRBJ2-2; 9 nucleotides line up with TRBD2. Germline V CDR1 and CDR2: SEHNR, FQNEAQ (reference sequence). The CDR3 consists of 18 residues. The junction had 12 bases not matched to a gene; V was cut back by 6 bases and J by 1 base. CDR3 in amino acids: CASRSSGSSGENTGELFF. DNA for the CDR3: TGTGCCAGCAGATCCAGCGGGTCTAGCGGGGAGAACACCGGGGAGCTGTTTTTT.

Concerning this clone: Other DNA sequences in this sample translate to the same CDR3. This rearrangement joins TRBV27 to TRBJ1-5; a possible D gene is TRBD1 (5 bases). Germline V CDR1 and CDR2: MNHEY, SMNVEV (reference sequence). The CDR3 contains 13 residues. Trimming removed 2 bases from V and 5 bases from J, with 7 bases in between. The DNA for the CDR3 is TGTGCCAGCAGTTTAGGGGCAGATCAGCCCCAGCATTTT. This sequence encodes CASSLGADQPQHF.

The chain's CDR3 is CATSRDMNSGMWTYNEQFF. The CDR3 DNA reads as TGTGCCACCAGCAGAGATATGAATAGCGGGATGTGGACCTACAATGAGCAGTTCTTC. The rearrangement joins TRBV15 to TRBJ2-1; 8 bases match TRBD2. The CDR3 consists of 19 residues. Germline CDR1 LNHNV, CDR2 YYDKDF (reference sequence). Germline trimming cut 0 bases from V and 2 bases from J; bases unmatched to any gene: 12. The full variable domain, its missing parts supplied by reference TRBV15 and TRBJ2-1, is DAMVIQNPRYQVTQFGKPVTLSCSQTLNHNVMYWYQQKSSQAPKLLFHYYDKDFNNEADTPDNFQSRRPNTSFCFLDIRSPGLGDTAMYLCATSRDMNSGMWTYNEQFFGPGTRLTVL.

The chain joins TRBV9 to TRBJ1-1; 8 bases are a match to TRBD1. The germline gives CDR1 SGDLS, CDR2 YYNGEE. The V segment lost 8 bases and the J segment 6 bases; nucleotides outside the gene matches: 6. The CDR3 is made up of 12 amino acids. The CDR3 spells CASSRGPAEAFF. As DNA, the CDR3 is TGTGCCAGTTCCAGGGGGCCCGCTGAAGCTTTCTTT.

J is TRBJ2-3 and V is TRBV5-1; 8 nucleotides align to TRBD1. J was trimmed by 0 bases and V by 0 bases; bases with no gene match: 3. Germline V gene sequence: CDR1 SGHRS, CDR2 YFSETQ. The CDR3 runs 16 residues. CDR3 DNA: TGCGCCAGCAGCTTGGACCAGGGGGCGAGCACAGATACGCAGTATTTT. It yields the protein CASSLDQGASTDTQYF.

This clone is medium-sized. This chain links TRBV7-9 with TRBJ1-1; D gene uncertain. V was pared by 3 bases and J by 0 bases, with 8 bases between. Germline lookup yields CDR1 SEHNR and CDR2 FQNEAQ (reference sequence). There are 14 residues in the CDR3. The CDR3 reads CASSFQAMNTEAFF. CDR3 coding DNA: TGTGCCAGCAGCTTCCAGGCCATGAACACTGAAGCTTTCTTT.

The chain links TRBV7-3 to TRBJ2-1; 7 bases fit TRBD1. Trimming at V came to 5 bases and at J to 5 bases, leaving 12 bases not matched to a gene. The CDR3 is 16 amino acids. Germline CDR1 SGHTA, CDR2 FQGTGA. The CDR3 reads CASSPKMTGPDNEQFF. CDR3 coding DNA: TGTGCCAGCAGCCCCAAAATGACAGGGCCAGACAATGAGCAGTTCTTC.

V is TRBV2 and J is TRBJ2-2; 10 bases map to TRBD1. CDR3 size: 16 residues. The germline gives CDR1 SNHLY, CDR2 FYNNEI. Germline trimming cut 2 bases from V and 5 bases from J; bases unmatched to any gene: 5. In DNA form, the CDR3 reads TGTGCCAGCAGTGAACGACAGGGGGCGCTGACCGGGGAGCTGTTTTTT. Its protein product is CASSERQGALTGELFF.

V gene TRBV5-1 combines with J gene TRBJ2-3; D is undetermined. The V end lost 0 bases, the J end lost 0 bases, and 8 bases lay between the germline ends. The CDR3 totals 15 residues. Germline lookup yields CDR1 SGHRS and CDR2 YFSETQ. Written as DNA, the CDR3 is TGCGCCAGCAGCTTGGACGCCACTAGCACAGATACGCAGTATTTT. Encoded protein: CASSLDATSTDTQYF. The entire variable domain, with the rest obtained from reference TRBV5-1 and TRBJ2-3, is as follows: KAGVTQTPRYLIKTRGQQVTLSCSPISGHRSVSWYQQTPGQGLQFLFEYFSETQRNKGNFPGRFSGRQFSNSRSEMNVSTLELGDSALYLCASSLDATSTDTQYFGPGTRLTVL.

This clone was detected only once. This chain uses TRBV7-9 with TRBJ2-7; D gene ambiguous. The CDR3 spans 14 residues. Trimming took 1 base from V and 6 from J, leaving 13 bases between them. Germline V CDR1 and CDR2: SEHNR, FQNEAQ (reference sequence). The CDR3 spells CASSLVGLSGEQYF. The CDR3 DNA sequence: TGTGCCAGCAGCTTAGTCGGCCTATCGGGCGAGCAGTACTTC.

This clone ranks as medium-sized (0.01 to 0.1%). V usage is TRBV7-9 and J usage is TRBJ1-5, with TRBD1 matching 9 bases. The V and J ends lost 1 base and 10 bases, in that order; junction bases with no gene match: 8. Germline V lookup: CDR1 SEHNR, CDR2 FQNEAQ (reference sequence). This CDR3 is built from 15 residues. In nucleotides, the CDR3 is TGTGCCAGCAGCTTAGGGACAGGGGACGTCGAACCCCAGCATTTT. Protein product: CASSLGTGDVEPQHF.

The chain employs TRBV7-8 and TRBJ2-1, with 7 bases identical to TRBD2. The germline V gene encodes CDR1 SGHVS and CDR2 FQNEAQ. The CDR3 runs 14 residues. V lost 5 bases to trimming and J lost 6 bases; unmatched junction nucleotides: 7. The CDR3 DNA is TGTGCCAGCAGCAGACCCGGGGGGTTCAATGAGCAGTTCTTC. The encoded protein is CASSRPGGFNEQFF.

The CDR3 DNA sequence: TGTGCCACCAGCAGTACAAGTACTCAGCCCCAGCATTTT. It specifies CATSSTSTQPQHF. The chain recombines TRBV15 with TRBJ1-5; no clear D. This CDR3 region has 13 residues. Between the trimmed V and J ends, which lost 3 bases and 6 bases, there was a span of 9 bases. CDR1 and CDR2 from the germline V gene are LNHNV and YYDKDF (reference sequence).

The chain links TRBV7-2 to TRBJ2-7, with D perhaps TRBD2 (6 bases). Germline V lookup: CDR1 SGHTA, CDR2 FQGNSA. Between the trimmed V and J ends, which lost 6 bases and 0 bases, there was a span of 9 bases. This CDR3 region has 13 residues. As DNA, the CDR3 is TGTGCCAGCAGTTGGGGGGTCTCCTACGAGCAGTACTTC. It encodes CASSWGVSYEQYF.